The clone carrying this TCR beta chain was picked up many times. Its antigen is currently unknown. The V end lost 6 bases, the J end lost 7 bases, and 15 bases lay between the germline ends. This CDR3 spans 12 amino acids. In germline, CDR1 is SQVTM, CDR2 ANQGSEA. The data stem from a study of CD8 T cells in ankylosing spondylitis. General study results and limits: There were earlier reports of some motif variants in reactive arthritis synovial fluid and blood. Ankylosing spondylitis blood appeared to carry a characteristic TCR beta motif of several highly homologous variants. A CD8+ phenotype characterized the disease-linked clones, which were relatively rare in peripheral blood.

It was by quantitative 5'-RACE with molecular barcodes that TCR beta libraries were made. One entry per CDR3 protein results from TCRdb running MiXCR on the 5' RACE reads. Among 240,000 or so distinct CDR3 sequences listed, around 7.8% were seen once. The specimen sequenced was blood, either unsorted or a sorted T cell fraction (not recorded which). This clonotype originated in a male donor with ankylosing spondylitis or in good health (not recorded which). The chain has TRBV29-1 and TRBJ1-2; D gene uncertain. CDR3 nucleotides: TGCAGCGTCCCTAGCTATAGTGGTGGCTACACCTTC. Amino acid sequence: CSVPSYSGGYTF. The entire variable domain, with the rest obtained from reference TRBV29-1 and TRBJ1-2, is as follows: SAVISQKPSRDICQRGTSLTIQCQVDSQVTMMFWYRQQPGQSLTLIATANQGSEATYESGFVIDKFPISRPNLTFSTLTVSNMSPEDSSIYLCSVPSYSGGYTFGSGTRLTVV.